A single T cell receptor (beta chain) is shown here with its context. V was pared by 5 bases and J by 0 bases, with 9 bases of the junction left unmatched. The V gene's germline CDR1 is SEHNR and CDR2 FQNEAQ (reference sequence). The CDR3 consists of 16 residues. Original processing methods: Amplification of reference gene primers was used by the study to estimate nucleated cell counts. Generated by immunoSEQ multiplex PCR, the TCRdb table keeps only in-frame clones and is missing some. Clone size and the V and J calls come from that table; the DNA yielded D and trimming. The table shows around 140,000 clones, with about 89% occurring only once. This entry comes from a study of blood T cell repertoires in COVID-19. About the research overall: The study drew acute and convalescent COVID-19 samples from the United States, Italy and Spain.

This TCR derives from a woman aged 70-85 years with COVID-19, enrolled during active disease. This chain joins TRBV7-9 and TRBJ2-7; 8 bases agree with TRBD1. The sequencing sample was made of peripheral blood. CDR3 coding DNA: TGTGCCAGCAGCATGCCGGGGACAGGTCTCTCCTACGAGCAGTACTTC. This gives the protein CASSMPGTGLSYEQYF.